Below are 14 T cell receptor beta chains sequenced from a single sample in a study of identical twins. TCRdb ran MiXCR on the 5' RACE reads and lists one entry per CDR3 protein. The sample records 1.5 million to 2 million distinct CDR3 sequences, 25% to 35% being singletons. The sequencing sample was made of cord blood. Receptors originate from a newborn girl in good health.

This chain connects TRBV19 to TRBJ1-1; D might be TRBD1 (5 bases). Per the germline V gene, CDR1 is LNHDA and CDR2 is SQIVND (reference sequence). The CDR3 is 14 residues long. V lost 0 bases to trimming and J lost 5 bases, with 10 bases between them. The CDR3 loop is CASSIDRVWTEAFF. CDR3 nucleotides: TGTGCCAGTAGTATAGACAGGGTATGGACTGAAGCTTTCTTT.

V is TRBV27 and J is TRBJ1-1; D might be TRBD1 (5 bases). V was cut by 2 bases and J by 6 bases, with 10 bases left in between. The CDR3 runs 13 residues. CDR1 is MNHEY and CDR2 is SMNVEV in the germline V gene (reference sequence). The CDR3 DNA follows: TGTGCCAGCAGTTTACAGGGTTTCTCTGAAGCTTTCTTT. Residues: CASSLQGFSEAFF.

This clonotype was seen a few times. The V gene is TRBV20-1, the J gene TRBJ2-5, with 8 bases lining up with TRBD2. The CDR3 loop spans 13 amino acids. The trim removed 3 bases at V and 2 bases at J, leaving 2 bases unmatched. Germline CDR1 DFQATT, CDR2 SNEGSKA (reference sequence). CDR3 DNA: TGCAGTGCTAGGTCTAGCGGGCAAGAGACCCAGTACTTC. This encodes CSARSSGQETQYF.

The V call is TRBV4-1, the J call TRBJ1-4; D remains unclear. CDR1 is MGHRA and CDR2 is YSYEKL in the germline V gene. The CDR3 extends over 13 amino acids. V was trimmed by 4 bases and J by 8 bases, leaving 11 bases between them. The CDR3 sequence is CASSPLESEKLFF. In DNA, the CDR3 is TGCGCCAGCAGCCCGTTAGAGAGCGAAAAACTGTTTTTT.

The sample holds a few counts of this clonotype. The genes are TRBV4-1 and TRBJ2-5, with D perhaps matching TRBD2 (6 bases). From germline, CDR1 is MGHRA and CDR2 YSYEKL. This CDR3 spans 14 amino acids. V was shortened by 2 bases and J by 3 bases, with 10 bases between the two germline ends. In DNA, the CDR3 is TGCGCCAGCAGCCAATACGAGCGGGAAGAGACCCAGTACTTC. Translation gives CASSQYEREETQYF.

A few counts support this clonotype. The chain combines TRBV12-3 or TRBV12-4 with TRBJ2-1; D is tentatively TRBD1 or TRBD2 (5 bases each). This CDR3 region has 15 residues. The ends were cut back, 4 bases at V and 5 bases at J, with 15 bases in the middle. CDR3 sequence: CASSSIHGANNEQFF. The DNA for the CDR3 is TGTGCCAGCAGTTCGATACACGGGGCGAACAATGAGCAGTTCTTC.

The chain combines TRBV12-3 or TRBV12-4 with TRBJ2-4, with TRBD2 matching 15 bases. Trimming took 4 bases from V and 8 from J; bases not matched to a gene: 3. CDR3 length equals 15 residues. CDR3 sequence reads: CASSSGLAGGYIQYF. The CDR3 nucleotides read TGTGCCAGCAGTTCCGGACTAGCGGGAGGGTACATTCAGTACTTC.

V is TRBV4-1 and J is TRBJ1-3; no clear D gene. Germline CDR1 and CDR2: MGHRA and YSYEKL. This CDR3 region has 16 residues. V was trimmed by 2 bases and J by 4 bases, leaving 15 bases between them. The CDR3 loop reads CASSQPKLGSGNTIYF. The CDR3 DNA follows: TGCGCCAGCAGCCAACCGAAGCTCGGGAGCGGAAACACCATATATTTT.

This clonotype appeared a single time. The genes are TRBV20-1 and TRBJ2-7, with 10 bases matching TRBD2. CDR1 and CDR2 (germline): DFQATT, SNEGSKA (reference sequence). V lost 4 bases, J lost 3 bases, and 0 bases stayed unmatched. This CDR3 is built from 12 residues. The CDR3: CSAKREGYEQYF. In DNA form, the CDR3 reads TGCAGTGCTAAGCGGGAGGGCTACGAGCAGTACTTC.

This chain uses TRBV29-1 with TRBJ2-3; D unresolved. V was clipped by 6 bases and J by 2 bases, with 12 bases between them. The CDR3 sequence is 13 residues long. Germline values: CDR1 SQVTM, CDR2 ANQGSEA. The CDR3 loop is CSVPFLITDTQYF. DNA for the CDR3: TGCAGCGTCCCCTTCCTCATCACAGATACGCAGTATTTT.

This clonotype was recorded a few times. The rearrangement links TRBV20-1 to TRBJ1-2; D call uncertain. This CDR3 is 10 amino acids long. CDR1 is DFQATT, CDR2 SNEGSKA, per germline (reference sequence). In DNA form, the CDR3 reads TGCACCAAGGGAGAGGATGGCTACACCTTC. It yields the protein CTKGEDGYTF.

The chain links TRBV5-1 to TRBJ2-1; D uncertain. CDR1 is SGHRS, CDR2 YFSETQ, per germline. CDR3 size: 14 residues. V was pared by 0 bases and J by 7 bases, with 11 bases between. The CDR3 sequence is CASSLGKFPNEQFF. The CDR3 DNA reads as TGCGCCAGCAGCTTGGGGAAGTTCCCGAATGAGCAGTTCTTC.

Only a few counts were recorded for this clonotype. The chain recombines TRBV2 with TRBJ2-7; weak D call: TRBD1 (6 bases). The CDR3 covers 14 residues. V lost 8 bases, J lost 7 bases, and 21 bases lay in between. Germline V lookup: CDR1 SNHLY, CDR2 FYNNEI. The DNA of the CDR3 is TGTGCCAGCGGCCGGGACAACCCTTTATATGAGCAGTACTTC. Translation: CASGRDNPLYEQYF.

This clonotype turned up a few times. This sequence joins TRBV29-1 and TRBJ1-1, with D tentatively TRBD1 (6 bases). Per the germline V gene, CDR1 is SQVTM and CDR2 is ANQGSEA. The CDR3 length is 13 residues. Trimming cost V 3 bases and J 1 base, with 9 bases left between them. Written as DNA, the CDR3 is TGCAGCGTTGACTCGACAGGGAACACTGAAGCTTTCTTT. Translated: CSVDSTGNTEAFF. The full variable domain, with the rest looked up from reference TRBV29-1 and TRBJ1-1, is SAVISQKPSRDICQRGTSLTIQCQVDSQVTMMFWYRQQPGQSLTLIATANQGSEATYESGFVIDKFPISRPNLTFSTLTVSNMSPEDSSIYLCSVDSTGNTEAFFGQGTRLTVV.